Sequencing of this T cell receptor beta chain was carried out in a study of CD8+ T cells in alopecia areata. This clone has a handful of counts. The same CDR3 also results from other DNA sequences found in this sample. Extraction and reverse transcription of RNA yielded cDNA as the sequencing template. Sequenced by immunoSEQ multiplex PCR; TCRdb stores in-frame clones only, minus some. This sample has approximately 210,000 clones, with 60% found just once. The germline V gene has CDR1 SQVTM and CDR2 ANQGSEA. CDR3 size: 12 residues. The V end lost 2 bases, the J end lost 1 base, and 5 bases lay between the germline ends. Treatment described: oral pan-JAK inhibitor, 5-10 mg twice daily.

The J gene is TRBJ2-5, the V gene TRBV29-1, with D maybe TRBD2 (5 bases). The input for sequencing was CD4+ T cells sorted from blood, taken at week 4, from a patient treated with tofacitinib. The TCR comes from a human donor with alopecia areata. CDR3 region: CSVETSQETQYF. DNA of the CDR3: TGCAGCGTTGAAACTAGCCAAGAGACCCAGTACTTC.